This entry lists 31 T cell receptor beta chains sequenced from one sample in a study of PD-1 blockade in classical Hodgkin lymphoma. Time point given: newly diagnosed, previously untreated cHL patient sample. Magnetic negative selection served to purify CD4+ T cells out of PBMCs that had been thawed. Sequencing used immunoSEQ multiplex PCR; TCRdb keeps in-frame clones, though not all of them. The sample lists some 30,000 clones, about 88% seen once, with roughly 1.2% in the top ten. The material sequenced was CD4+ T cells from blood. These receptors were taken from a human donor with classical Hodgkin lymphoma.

CDR3 protein: CASSVGIGAEYGYTF. The CDR3 DNA reads as TGTGCCAGCAGCGTAGGGATAGGGGCAGAATATGGCTACACCTTC. The chain employs TRBV9 and TRBJ1-2; perhaps TRBD1 as D (5 bases). CDR1 and CDR2 from the germline V gene are SGDLS and YYNGEE. This CDR3 has 15 amino acids. The ends were cut back, 0 bases at V and 5 bases at J, with 14 bases in the middle. Together with reference TRBV9 and TRBJ1-2, the CDR3 gives the full variable domain: DSGVTQTPKHLITATGQRVTLRCSPRSGDLSVYWYQQSLDQGLQFLIQYYNGEERAKGNILERFSAQQFPDLHSELNLSSLELGDSALYFCASSVGIGAEYGYTFGSGTRLTVV.

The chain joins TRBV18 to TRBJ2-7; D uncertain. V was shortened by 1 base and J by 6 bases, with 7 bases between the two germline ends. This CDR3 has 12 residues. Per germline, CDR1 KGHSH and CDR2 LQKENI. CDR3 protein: CASSPLPPEQYF. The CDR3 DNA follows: TGTGCCAGCTCACCACTCCCGCCCGAGCAGTACTTC.

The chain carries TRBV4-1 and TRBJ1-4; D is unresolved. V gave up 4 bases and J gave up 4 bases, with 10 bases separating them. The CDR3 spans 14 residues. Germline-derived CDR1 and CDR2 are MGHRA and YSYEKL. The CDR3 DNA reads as TGCGCCAGCAGCCCAACCGGGAGTAATGAAAAACTGTTTTTT. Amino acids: CASSPTGSNEKLFF.

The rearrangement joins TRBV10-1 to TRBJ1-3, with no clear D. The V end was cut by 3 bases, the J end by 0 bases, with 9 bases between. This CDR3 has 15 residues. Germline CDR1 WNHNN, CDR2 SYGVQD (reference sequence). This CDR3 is CASSELRSSGNTIYF. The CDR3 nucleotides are TGCGCCAGCAGTGAACTCAGAAGCTCTGGAAACACCATATATTTT.

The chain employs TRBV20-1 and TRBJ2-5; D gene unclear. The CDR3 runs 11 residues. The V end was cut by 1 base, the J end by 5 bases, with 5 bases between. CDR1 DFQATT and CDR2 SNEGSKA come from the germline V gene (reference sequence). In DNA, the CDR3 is TGCAGTGCTAGAGGTCGGGAGACCCAGTACTTC. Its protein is CSARGRETQYF.

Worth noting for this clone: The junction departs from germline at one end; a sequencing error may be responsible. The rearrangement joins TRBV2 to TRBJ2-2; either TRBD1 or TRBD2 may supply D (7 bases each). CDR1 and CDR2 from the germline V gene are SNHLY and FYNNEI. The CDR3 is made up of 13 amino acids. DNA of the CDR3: TGTGCCAGCAGTGAAGTTGCAGGGGGGGGGCTGTTTTTT. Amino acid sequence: CASSEVAGGGLFF. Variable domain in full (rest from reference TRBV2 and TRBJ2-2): EPEVTQTPSHQVTQMGQEVILRCVPISNHLYFYWYRQILGQKVEFLVSFYNNEISEKSEIFDDQFSVERPDGSNFTLKIRSTKLEDSAMYFCASSEVAGGGLFFGEGSRLTVL.

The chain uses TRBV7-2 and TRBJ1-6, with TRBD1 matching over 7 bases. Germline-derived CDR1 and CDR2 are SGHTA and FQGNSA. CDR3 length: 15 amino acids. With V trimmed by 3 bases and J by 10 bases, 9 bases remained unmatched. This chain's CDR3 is CASSFQTGPGSPLHF. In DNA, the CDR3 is TGTGCCAGCAGCTTTCAGACAGGGCCAGGATCACCCCTCCACTTT.

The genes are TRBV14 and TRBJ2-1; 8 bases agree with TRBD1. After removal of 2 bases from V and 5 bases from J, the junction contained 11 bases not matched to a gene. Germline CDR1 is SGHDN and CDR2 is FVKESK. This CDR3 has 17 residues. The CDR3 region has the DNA TGTGCCAGCAGCCAAAGGTGGACAGGGAAGTTCGACAATGAGCAGTTCTTC. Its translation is CASSQRWTGKFDNEQFF.

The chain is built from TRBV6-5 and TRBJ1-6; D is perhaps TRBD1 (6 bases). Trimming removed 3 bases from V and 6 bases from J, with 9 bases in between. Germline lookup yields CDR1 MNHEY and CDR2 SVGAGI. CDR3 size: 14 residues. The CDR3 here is CASSYLQGNSPLHF. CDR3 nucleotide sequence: TGTGCCAGCAGTTATCTACAGGGTAATTCACCCCTCCACTTT.

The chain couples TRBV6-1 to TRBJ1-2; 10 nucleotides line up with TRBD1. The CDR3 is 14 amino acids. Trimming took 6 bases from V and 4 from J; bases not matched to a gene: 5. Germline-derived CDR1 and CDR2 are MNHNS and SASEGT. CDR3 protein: CASRRDRGGYGYTF. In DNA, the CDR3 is TGTGCCAGCAGGCGGGACAGGGGCGGCTATGGCTACACCTTC.

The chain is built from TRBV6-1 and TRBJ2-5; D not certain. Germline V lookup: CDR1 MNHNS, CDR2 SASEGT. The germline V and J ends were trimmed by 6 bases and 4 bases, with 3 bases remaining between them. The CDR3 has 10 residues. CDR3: CASSGETQYF. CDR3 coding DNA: TGTGCCAGCAGCGGAGAGACCCAGTACTTC.

The CDR3 loop reads CASSSLAGEWNEQFF. The CDR3 region has the DNA TGTGCCAGCAGCTCATTAGCGGGAGAGTGGAATGAGCAGTTCTTC. This chain links TRBV7-2 with TRBJ2-1, with 9 bases aligning to TRBD2. V lost 4 bases and J lost 7; bases outside the gene matches: 8. There are 15 residues in the CDR3. Germline CDR1 SGHTA, CDR2 FQGNSA.

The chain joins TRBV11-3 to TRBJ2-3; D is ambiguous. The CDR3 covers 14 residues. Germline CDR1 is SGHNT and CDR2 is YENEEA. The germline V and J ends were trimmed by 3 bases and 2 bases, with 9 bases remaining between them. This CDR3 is CASSFRENTDTQYF. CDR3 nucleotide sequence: TGTGCCAGCAGCTTCCGAGAAAACACAGATACGCAGTATTTT.

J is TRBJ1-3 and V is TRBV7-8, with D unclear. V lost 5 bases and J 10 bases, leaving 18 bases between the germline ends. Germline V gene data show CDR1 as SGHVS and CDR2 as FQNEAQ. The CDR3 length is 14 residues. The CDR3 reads CASSREGDFRTIYF. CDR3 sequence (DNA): TGTGCCAGCAGCCGGGAGGGAGATTTCAGGACCATATATTTT.

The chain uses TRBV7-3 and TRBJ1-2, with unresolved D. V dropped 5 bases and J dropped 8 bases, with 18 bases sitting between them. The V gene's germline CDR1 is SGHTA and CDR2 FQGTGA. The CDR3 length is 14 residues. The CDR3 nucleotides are TGTGCCAGCAGCCCCGGGCCCCTCGTGGGAGGCTACACCTTC. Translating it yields CASSPGPLVGGYTF.

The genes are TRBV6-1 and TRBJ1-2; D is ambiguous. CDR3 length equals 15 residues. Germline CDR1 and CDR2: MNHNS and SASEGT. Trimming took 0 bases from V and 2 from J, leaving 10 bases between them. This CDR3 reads CASSEAFTENYGYTF. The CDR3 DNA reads TGTGCCAGCAGTGAAGCATTCACAGAGAACTATGGCTACACCTTC.

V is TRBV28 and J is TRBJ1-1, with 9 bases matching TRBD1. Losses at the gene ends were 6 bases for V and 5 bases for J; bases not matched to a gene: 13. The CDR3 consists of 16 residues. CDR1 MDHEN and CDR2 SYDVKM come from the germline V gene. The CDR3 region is CASSPVDRGGGTEAFF. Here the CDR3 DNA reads TGTGCCAGCAGCCCCGTGGACAGGGGAGGAGGGACTGAAGCTTTCTTT. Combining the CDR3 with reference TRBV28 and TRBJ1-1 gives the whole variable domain DVKVTQSSRYLVKRTGEKVFLECVQDMDHENMFWYRQDPGLGLRLIYFSYDVKMKEKGDIPEGYSVSREKKERFSLILESASTNQTSMYLCASSPVDRGGGTEAFFGQGTRLTVV.

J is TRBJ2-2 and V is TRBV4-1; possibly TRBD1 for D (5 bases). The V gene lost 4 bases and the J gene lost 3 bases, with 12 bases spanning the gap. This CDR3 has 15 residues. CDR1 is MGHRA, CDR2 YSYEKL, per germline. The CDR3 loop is CASSPERGDTGELFF. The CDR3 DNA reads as TGCGCCAGCAGCCCGGAAAGGGGTGACACCGGGGAGCTGTTTTTT.

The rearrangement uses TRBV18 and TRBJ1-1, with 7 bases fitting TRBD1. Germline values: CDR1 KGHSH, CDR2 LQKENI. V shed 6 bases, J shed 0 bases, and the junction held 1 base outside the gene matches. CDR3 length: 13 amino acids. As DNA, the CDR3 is TGTGCCAGCTCTCAGGGGGTGAACACTGAAGCTTTCTTT. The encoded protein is CASSQGVNTEAFF.

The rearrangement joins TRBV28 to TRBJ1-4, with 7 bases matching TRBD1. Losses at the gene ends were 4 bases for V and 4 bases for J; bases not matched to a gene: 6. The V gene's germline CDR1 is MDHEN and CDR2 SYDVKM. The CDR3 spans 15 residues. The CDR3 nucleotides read TGTGCCAGCAGTTCCCCGGGACAGATTAATGAAAAACTGTTTTTT. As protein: CASSSPGQINEKLFF.

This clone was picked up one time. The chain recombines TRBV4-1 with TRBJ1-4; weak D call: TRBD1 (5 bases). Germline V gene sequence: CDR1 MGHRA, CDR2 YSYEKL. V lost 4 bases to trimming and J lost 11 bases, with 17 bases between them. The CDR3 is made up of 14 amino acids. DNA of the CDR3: TGCGCCAGCAGCCCCAGACTAGGGCCAGGGAAACTGTTTTTT. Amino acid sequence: CASSPRLGPGKLFF.

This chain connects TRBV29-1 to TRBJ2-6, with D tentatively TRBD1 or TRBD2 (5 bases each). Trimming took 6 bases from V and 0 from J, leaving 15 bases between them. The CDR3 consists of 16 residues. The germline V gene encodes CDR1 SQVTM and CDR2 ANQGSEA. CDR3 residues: CSVSRDVDSGANVLTF. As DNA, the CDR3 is TGCAGCGTATCCCGGGACGTAGACTCTGGGGCCAACGTCCTGACTTTC.

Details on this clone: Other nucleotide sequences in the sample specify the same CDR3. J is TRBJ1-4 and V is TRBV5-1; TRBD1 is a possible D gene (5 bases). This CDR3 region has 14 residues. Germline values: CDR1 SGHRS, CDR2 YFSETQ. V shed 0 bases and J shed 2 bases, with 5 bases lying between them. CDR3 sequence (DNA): TGCGCCAGCAGCTTGGCAGGGACTAATGAAAAACTGTTTTTT. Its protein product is CASSLAGTNEKLFF. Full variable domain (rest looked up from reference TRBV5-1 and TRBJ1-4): KAGVTQTPRYLIKTRGQQVTLSCSPISGHRSVSWYQQTPGQGLQFLFEYFSETQRNKGNFPGRFSGRQFSNSRSEMNVSTLELGDSALYLCASSLAGTNEKLFFGSGTQLSVL.

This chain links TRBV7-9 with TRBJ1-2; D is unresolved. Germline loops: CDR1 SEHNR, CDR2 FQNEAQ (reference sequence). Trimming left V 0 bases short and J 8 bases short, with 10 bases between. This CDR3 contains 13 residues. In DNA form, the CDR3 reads TGTGCCAGCAGCTTAGCGGACGCGGTGGGCTACACCTTC. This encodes CASSLADAVGYTF.

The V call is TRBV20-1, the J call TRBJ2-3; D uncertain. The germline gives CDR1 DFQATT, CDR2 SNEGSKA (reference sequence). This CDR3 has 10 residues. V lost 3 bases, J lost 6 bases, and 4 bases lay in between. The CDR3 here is CSARLDTQYF. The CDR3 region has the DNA TGCAGTGCTAGGTTGGATACGCAGTATTTT.

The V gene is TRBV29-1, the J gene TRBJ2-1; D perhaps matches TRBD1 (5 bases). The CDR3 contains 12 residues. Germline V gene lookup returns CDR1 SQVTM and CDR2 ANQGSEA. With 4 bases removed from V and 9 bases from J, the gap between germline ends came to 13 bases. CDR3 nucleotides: TGCAGCGTTGGTAACAGGAATCCTGAGCAGTTCTTC. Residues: CSVGNRNPEQFF.

Written as DNA, the CDR3 is TGTGCCAGCTCACTCCTCAGCGATACTGAAGCTTTCTTT. Translation gives CASSLLSDTEAFF. The V gene is TRBV18, the J gene TRBJ1-1; D is uncertain. V was clipped by 4 bases and J by 5 bases, with 11 bases between them. CDR1 is KGHSH and CDR2 is LQKENI in the germline V gene. CDR3 size: 13 residues.

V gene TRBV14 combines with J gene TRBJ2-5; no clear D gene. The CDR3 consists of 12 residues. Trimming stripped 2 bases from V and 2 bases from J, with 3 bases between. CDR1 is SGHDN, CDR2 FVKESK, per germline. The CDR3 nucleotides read TGTGCCAGCAGCCAATGGCAAGAGACCCAGTACTTC. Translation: CASSQWQETQYF.

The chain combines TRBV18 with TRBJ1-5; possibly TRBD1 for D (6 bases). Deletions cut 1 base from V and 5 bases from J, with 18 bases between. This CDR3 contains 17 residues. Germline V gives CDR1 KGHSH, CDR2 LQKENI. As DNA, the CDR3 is TGTGCCAGCTCACCACAAAGGACAGCGTTTTCCGATCAGCCCCAGCATTTT. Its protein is CASSPQRTAFSDQPQHF.

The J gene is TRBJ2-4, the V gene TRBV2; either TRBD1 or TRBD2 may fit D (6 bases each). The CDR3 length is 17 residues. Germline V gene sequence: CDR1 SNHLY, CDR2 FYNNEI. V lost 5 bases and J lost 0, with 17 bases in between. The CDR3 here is CASSPGWGALAKNIQYF. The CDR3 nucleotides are TGTGCCAGCAGTCCCGGGTGGGGGGCCCTAGCCAAAAACATTCAGTACTTC.

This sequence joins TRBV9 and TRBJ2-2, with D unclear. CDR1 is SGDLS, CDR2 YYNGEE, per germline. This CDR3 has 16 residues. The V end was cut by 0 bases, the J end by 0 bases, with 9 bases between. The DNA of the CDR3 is TGTGCCAGCAGCGTAGCGCTAGACGCGAACACCGGGGAGCTGTTTTTT. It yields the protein CASSVALDANTGELFF.